These 8 T cell receptor beta chains share one sample of origin, sequenced in a study of cytomegalovirus exposure and HLA in healthy donors. The PCR contained 60 Vbeta and 13 Jbeta primers. Repertoires were generated with immunoSEQ multiplex PCR, while TCRdb's copy carries only in-frame clones and drops some. The data contain about 190,000 clones, around 87% of them singletons. The sequenced sample consisted of PBMCs. These receptors came from a man aged 25-45 years in good health and CMV-seronegative.

The CDR3 sequence is CASSGDRTRAKLSPLHF. CDR3 nucleotide sequence: TGTGCCAGCAGCGGTGACAGGACTAGGGCGAAATTGTCACCCCTCCACTTT. The chain uses TRBV7-6 and TRBJ1-6, with D possibly matching TRBD1 (6 bases). The CDR3 spans 17 residues. V gave up 5 bases and J gave up 10 bases, with 24 bases separating them. The germline V gene has CDR1 SGHVS and CDR2 FNYEAQ.

This clone was seen only a few times. The genes are TRBV2 and TRBJ2-3, with D possibly being TRBD2 (6 bases). Trimming cost V 8 bases and J 0 bases, with 18 bases left between them. Per germline, CDR1 SNHLY and CDR2 FYNNEI. The CDR3 sequence is 16 residues long. CDR3 amino acids: CASPWGGSSSTDTQYF. In DNA, the CDR3 is TGTGCCAGCCCATGGGGAGGCTCCTCTAGCACAGATACGCAGTATTTT.

The V and J genes are TRBV5-1 and TRBJ2-1; D perhaps matches TRBD2 (6 bases). This CDR3 is 14 amino acids long. Deletions cut 0 bases from V and 3 bases from J, with 7 bases between. Germline V CDR1 and CDR2: SGHRS, YFSETQ. Written as DNA, the CDR3 is TGCGCCAGCAGCTTGGTGGGGGGCTACAATGAGCAGTTCTTC. It codes for CASSLVGGYNEQFF.

This chain connects TRBV5-4 to TRBJ1-2; tentative D call: TRBD1 (5 bases). V shed 0 bases and J shed 8 bases, with 14 bases lying between them. The germline gives CDR1 SGHNT, CDR2 YYREEE (reference sequence). The CDR3 has 14 residues. CDR3 protein: CASSLEGREGGYTF. CDR3 nucleotides: TGTGCCAGCAGCTTGGAGGGGCGGGAAGGAGGCTACACCTTC. The full variable domain, its missing parts supplied by reference TRBV5-4 and TRBJ1-2, is ETGVTQSPTHLIKTRGQQVTLRCSSQSGHNTVSWYQQALGQGPQFIFQYYREEENGRGNFPPRFSGLQFPNYSSELNVNALELDDSALYLCASSLEGREGGYTFGSGTRLTVV.

The chain is built from TRBV14 and TRBJ2-7; no clear D. Trimming took off 3 bases at V and 3 bases at J, with 3 bases between the two ends. The CDR3 is 11 residues long. Germline assignment: CDR1 SGHDN and CDR2 FVKESK. CDR3 bases: TGTGCCAGCAGCCACAGCTACGAGCAGTACTTC. Protein sequence: CASSHSYEQYF.

The chain uses TRBV19 and TRBJ2-4; 15 bases match TRBD2. Germline V gene lookup returns CDR1 LNHDA and CDR2 SQIVND (reference sequence). This CDR3 has 16 residues. V trimming: 5 bases; J trimming: 7 bases; junction bases outside the gene matches: 6. CDR3 DNA: TGTGCCAGTAGTGTTGGGACTAGCGGGGGGTTGAACATTCAGTACTTC. It translates to CASSVGTSGGLNIQYF. The entire variable domain, with the rest obtained from reference TRBV19 and TRBJ2-4, is as follows: DGGITQSPKYLFRKEGQNVTLSCEQNLNHDAMYWYRQDPGQGLRLIYYSQIVNDFQKGDIAEGYSVSREKKESFPLTVTSAQKNPTAFYLCASSVGTSGGLNIQYFGAGTRLSVL.

The chain couples TRBV6-6 to TRBJ1-2; tentative D call: TRBD1 (6 bases). Germline V gives CDR1 MNHNY, CDR2 SVGAGI (reference sequence). The CDR3 runs 15 residues. Deletions cut 7 bases from V and 2 bases from J, with 17 bases between. The CDR3 sequence: CASTGQSPRNYGYTF. The DNA of the CDR3 is TGTGCCAGCACCGGACAGAGTCCCAGAAACTATGGCTACACCTTC.

The chain joins TRBV4-2 to TRBJ2-1; possibly TRBD2 for D (5 bases). Germline CDR1 LGHNA, CDR2 YNFKEQ. The CDR3 totals 12 residues. The germline V and J ends were trimmed by 9 bases and 9 bases, with 15 bases remaining between them. CDR3 sequence: CASTSEAGEQFF. CDR3 DNA sequence: TGTGCCAGTACATCGGAGGCGGGTGAGCAGTTCTTC.